A single sample gave rise to the 14 T cell receptor beta chains below, sequenced in a study of human T cells and chemical hapten exposure. Time point described: patch test 2, 6 weeks after DPC sensitization. The treatment: therapeutic diphenylcyclopropenone sensitization with weekly scalp DPC. TCRdb passed the RACE reads through MiXCR, listing each CDR3 protein once. Here the sample spans about 84,000 distinct CDR3 sequences, more than 9% being singletons. The source material was whole blood, sampled in connection with sensitization to the hapten diphenylcyclopropenone (DPC). These receptors originate from a woman in her forties or fifties with alopecia areata. Some clones in this sample may be carry-over from other donors' samples.

J is TRBJ2-7 and V is TRBV29-1; 7 nucleotides align to TRBD1. The CDR3 is 13 amino acids. CDR1 and CDR2 (germline): SQVTM, ANQGSEA. Trimming took 4 bases from V and 3 from J; bases not matched to a gene: 6. CDR3 in amino acids: CSVAPGQRYEQYF. The CDR3 DNA follows: TGCAGCGTTGCCCCGGGACAGCGCTACGAGCAGTACTTC.

Many counts were recorded for this clonotype. The chain is built from TRBV11-2 and TRBJ2-1; 7 bases fit TRBD2. J lost 3 bases, V lost 1 base, and 24 bases had no gene match. The CDR3 is made up of 22 amino acids. CDR1 and CDR2 from the germline V gene are SGHAT and FQNNGV. This CDR3 is CASSLGSILRLADRQNYNEQFF. CDR3 nucleotide sequence: TGTGCCAGCAGCTTAGGGTCAATCCTTCGACTAGCAGATAGACAAAACTACAATGAGCAGTTCTTC.

The sample holds many counts of this clonotype. The CDR3 loop is CSASGDRGYQETQYF. In DNA, the CDR3 is TGCAGTGCTAGCGGGGACAGGGGGTACCAAGAGACCCAGTACTTC. The chain combines TRBV20-1 with TRBJ2-5; 11 positions match TRBD1. This CDR3 is 15 amino acids long. V was clipped by 3 bases and J by 0 bases; unmatched bases: 3. The germline gives CDR1 DFQATT, CDR2 SNEGSKA (reference sequence).

This clonotype occurred a few times. The chain links TRBV30 to TRBJ2-7; D is possibly TRBD1 (5 bases). Deletions cut 8 bases from V and 2 bases from J, with 22 bases between. The CDR3 totals 15 residues. The V gene's germline CDR1 is GTSNPN and CDR2 SVGIG (reference sequence). The CDR3 DNA follows: TGTGCCGCAAAAGGTCTGGCAGGGATAGCCTACGAGCAGTACTTC. Amino acids: CAAKGLAGIAYEQYF.

This clonotype was recorded a few times. Mismatch with germline at one junction end may stem from a read error. This chain connects TRBV2 to TRBJ2-7, with TRBD2 matching over 10 bases. Germline values: CDR1 SNHLY, CDR2 FYNNEI. This CDR3 has 15 residues. The DNA for the CDR3 is TGTGCCAGCAGTCAAGCGGGAGGGACAACCTACGAGCAGTACTTC. Translating gives CASSQAGGTTYEQYF.

The gene calls are TRBV29-1 and TRBJ2-6, with D unclear. Trimming cost V 5 bases and J 0 bases, with 5 bases left between them. The CDR3 totals 13 residues. Germline V gene lookup returns CDR1 SQVTM and CDR2 ANQGSEA. The CDR3 loop is CSVTSSGANVLTF. CDR3 bases: TGCAGCGTTACGAGCTCTGGGGCCAACGTCCTGACTTTC.

Ten or more counts support this clonotype. J is TRBJ1-6 and V is TRBV20-1; D unclear. This CDR3 is 16 amino acids long. Germline CDR1 is DFQATT and CDR2 is SNEGSKA (reference sequence). Trimming took 0 bases from V and 0 from J, leaving 9 bases between them. The chain's CDR3 is CSARDLGSSYNSPLHF. As DNA, the CDR3 is TGCAGTGCTAGAGATCTTGGTAGCTCCTATAATTCACCCCTCCACTTT.

The genes are TRBV12-3 or TRBV12-4 and TRBJ2-7; D is unclear. V was clipped by 1 base and J by 7 bases, with 11 bases between them. CDR3 length: 13 residues. This CDR3 is CASSLVTPREQYF. The CDR3 DNA follows: TGTGCCAGCAGTTTAGTTACCCCTCGGGAGCAGTACTTC.

J is TRBJ2-3 and V is TRBV5-6, with D possibly TRBD1 on 5 matching bases. This CDR3 region has 16 residues. Trimming cost V 2 bases and J 0 bases, with 13 bases left between them. Germline values: CDR1 SGHDT, CDR2 YYEEEE. The CDR3, as DNA: TGTGCCAGCAGCTTCGGACGGACATCTAGCACAGATACGCAGTATTTT. Translated: CASSFGRTSSTDTQYF. Filled out from reference TRBV5-6 and TRBJ2-3, the complete variable domain reads DAGVTQSPTHLIKTRGQQVTLRCSPKSGHDTVSWYQQALGQGPQFIFQYYEEEERQRGNFPDRFSGHQFPNYSSELNVNALLLGDSALYLCASSFGRTSSTDTQYFGPGTRLTVL.

This clonotype occurred a few times. The chain couples TRBV4-2 to TRBJ2-7, with D perhaps TRBD2 (7 bases). V lost 2 bases and J 4 bases, leaving 15 bases between the germline ends. Germline-derived CDR1 and CDR2 are LGHNA and YNFKEQ. There are 15 residues in the CDR3. The CDR3 nucleotides are TGTGCCAGCAGCCAAAGGGGGGGCGGACCTTACGAGCAGTACTTC. It yields the protein CASSQRGGGPYEQYF.

V and J are TRBV12-3 or TRBV12-4 and TRBJ1-2; perhaps TRBD1 as D (5 bases). V dropped 6 bases and J dropped 4 bases, with 12 bases sitting between them. This CDR3 has 13 amino acids. CDR3 sequence: CASSPGLSYGYTF. The CDR3 bases are TGTGCCAGCAGCCCGGGACTCAGCTATGGCTACACCTTC.

This clonotype was found a few times. This chain uses TRBV20-1 with TRBJ1-1; no reliable D call. The CDR3 runs to 14 residues. Trimming left V 3 bases short and J 1 base short, with 12 bases between. CDR1 and CDR2 (germline): DFQATT, SNEGSKA (reference sequence). The CDR3: CSASRSASNTEAFF. The CDR3 nucleotides read TGCAGTGCTAGTCGCAGCGCTTCGAACACTGAAGCTTTCTTT.

This clonotype was observed many times. The rearrangement uses TRBV6-2 or TRBV6-3 and TRBJ1-5, with a tentative D call TRBD1 (5 bases). The germline V gene encodes CDR1 MNHEY and CDR2 SVGEGT. The V gene lost 6 bases and the J gene lost 3 bases, with 18 bases spanning the gap. CDR3 length: 16 residues. The CDR3 loop reads CASRPTLGRVNQPQHF. DNA of the CDR3: TGTGCCAGCAGGCCGACCCTGGGCAGGGTCAATCAGCCCCAGCATTTT.

The rearrangement uses TRBV6-5 and TRBJ2-1; 7 bases line up with TRBD2. This CDR3 contains 13 residues. Trimming cost V 4 bases and J 8 bases; bases outside gene matches: 5. Germline V gene sequence: CDR1 MNHEY, CDR2 SVGAGI. The CDR3 sequence: CASSFSAGYEQFF. For the CDR3, the DNA is TGTGCCAGCAGTTTCTCAGCGGGGTATGAGCAGTTCTTC.